Below are 20 T cell receptor beta chains sequenced from a single sample in a study of shared T cell receptors in the human thymus. Sequencing was performed with immunoSEQ multiplex PCR; in TCRdb, only in-frame clones are kept and a portion is missing. The data show approximately 760,000 clones, with around 85% seen just once and roughly 0.01% held by the top ten. This same sample was also taken into another study, of human thymus T cells.

Sequenced: thymocytes. All receptors derive from a girl under three years old with a congenital heart defect.

This chain connects TRBV19 to TRBJ1-5, with no clear D. Trimming pared 3 bases from V and 7 bases from J, leaving 13 bases between. This CDR3 has 14 amino acids. The V gene's germline CDR1 is LNHDA and CDR2 SQIVND (reference sequence). The CDR3 protein is CASSMVTLGQPQHF. Here the CDR3 DNA reads TGTGCCAGTAGTATGGTGACCCTGGGCCAGCCCCAGCATTTT. Complete variable domain (other parts from reference TRBV19 and TRBJ1-5): DGGITQSPKYLFRKEGQNVTLSCEQNLNHDAMYWYRQDPGQGLRLIYYSQIVNDFQKGDIAEGYSVSREKKESFPLTVTSAQKNPTAFYLCASSMVTLGQPQHFGDGTRLSIL.

Turning to this clone: The junction departs from the called germline gene at one end, perhaps through a read error. The chain employs TRBV19 and TRBJ1-6; possible D gene TRBD1, 6 bases. Germline V lookup: CDR1 LNHDA, CDR2 SQIVND (reference sequence). This CDR3 spans 18 amino acids. The DNA of the CDR3 is TGTGCCGGTAGTATTATTGGGGACAAGGGAAGCAATAATTCACCCCTCCACTTT. Amino acids: CAGSIIGDKGSNNSPLHF.

This clone was seen once. This chain connects TRBV11-2 to TRBJ2-1; TRBD2 agrees at 12 bases. Trimming took 1 base from V and 6 from J; bases not matched to a gene: 7. Per the germline V gene, CDR1 is SGHAT and CDR2 is FQNNGV. This CDR3 has 17 residues. The CDR3 nucleotides read TGTGCCAGCAGCTTAGGGAAAGGACTAGCGGGGCCCAATGAGCAGTTCTTC. It encodes CASSLGKGLAGPNEQFF.

J is TRBJ1-1 and V is TRBV6-6; D is perhaps TRBD1 (6 bases). V was cut by 5 bases and J by 4 bases, with 17 bases left in between. This CDR3 spans 15 amino acids. The germline gives CDR1 MNHNY, CDR2 SVGAGI (reference sequence). In DNA form, the CDR3 reads TGTGCCAGCAGTCCCACAGGGTCCCCTGGCACTGAAGCTTTCTTT. Amino acids: CASSPTGSPGTEAFF.

The chain has TRBV14 and TRBJ1-3; TRBD1 might be the D (6 bases). From germline, CDR1 is SGHDN and CDR2 FVKESK. The V end was cut by 4 bases, the J end by 0 bases, with 22 bases between. This CDR3 is built from 19 residues. The CDR3 sequence: CASSPTGIGGGASGNTIYF. For the CDR3, the DNA is TGTGCCAGCAGCCCAACAGGGATCGGTGGGGGGGCCTCTGGAAACACCATATATTTT.

The V and J genes are TRBV27 and TRBJ2-5; TRBD2 is a possible D gene (5 bases). Deletions cut 5 bases from V and 4 bases from J, with 20 bases between. The CDR3 is made up of 16 amino acids. Germline CDR1 and CDR2: MNHEY and SMNVEV (reference sequence). Written as DNA, the CDR3 is TGTGCCAGCAGTCCCTTGGGGAGCATAGGCAGAGAGACCCAGTACTTC. It specifies CASSPLGSIGRETQYF.

The chain is built from TRBV4-1 and TRBJ2-2; D may be TRBD2 (5 bases). The CDR3 consists of 17 residues. Deletions cut 0 bases from V and 5 bases from J, with 16 bases between. Germline V gene data show CDR1 as MGHRA and CDR2 as YSYEKL. CDR3 DNA sequence: TGCGCCAGCAGCCAAGATGAGTCCAGGAGGAGGACCGGGGAGCTGTTTTTT. Translating gives CASSQDESRRRTGELFF.

The V and J genes are TRBV11-2 and TRBJ2-1, with 9 bases identical to TRBD2. Germline V gene lookup returns CDR1 SGHAT and CDR2 FQNNGV. The CDR3 consists of 18 residues. After removal of 1 base from V and 1 base from J, the junction contained 8 bases not matched to a gene. The CDR3 DNA reads as TGTGCCAGCAGCTTAGGGTGGGCTAGCGGGGAATCCTACAATGAGCAGTTCTTC. Amino acids: CASSLGWASGESYNEQFF.

This chain uses TRBV4-1 with TRBJ1-4, with 10 positions matching TRBD1. CDR1 and CDR2 from the germline V gene are MGHRA and YSYEKL. This CDR3 has 17 amino acids. Unmatched junction bases numbered 11, after V lost 4 bases and J lost 6 bases. The CDR3 DNA sequence: TGCGCCAGCAGCCTAGAGAATGGAGGGACAGGGGATGAAAAACTGTTTTTT. It specifies CASSLENGGTGDEKLFF.

The chain carries TRBV6-1 and TRBJ2-7; D ambiguous. This CDR3 contains 14 residues. V lost 0 bases and J lost 2, with 8 bases in between. Per the germline V gene, CDR1 is MNHNS and CDR2 is SASEGT. CDR3 nucleotide sequence: TGTGCCAGCAGTGAAGCGCGAGTTACCTACGAGCAGTACTTC. This sequence encodes CASSEARVTYEQYF.

The chain employs TRBV10-2 and TRBJ2-3; 7 bases align to TRBD1. Germline V CDR1 and CDR2: WSHSY, SAAADI. The V and J ends lost 0 bases and 3 bases, in that order; junction bases with no gene match: 3. This CDR3 contains 15 residues. This chain's CDR3 is CASSESGDRTDTQYF. The CDR3 DNA sequence: TGCGCCAGCAGTGAGTCTGGGGACAGAACAGATACGCAGTATTTT.

This clone has only one observation. The chain links TRBV5-5 to TRBJ1-1; a possible D gene is TRBD1 (6 bases). Germline CDR1 SGHKS, CDR2 YYEKEE (reference sequence). The CDR3 is 19 amino acids. V gave up 0 bases and J gave up 2 bases, with 23 bases separating them. This chain's CDR3 is CASSLAGTERGASNTEAFF. The DNA of the CDR3 is TGTGCCAGCAGCTTGGCAGGGACCGAGCGGGGGGCAAGCAACACTGAAGCTTTCTTT.

The rearrangement uses TRBV29-1 and TRBJ1-2; TRBD1 is a possible D gene (5 bases). CDR3 length equals 16 residues. Germline CDR1 SQVTM, CDR2 ANQGSEA. V gave up 6 bases and J gave up 0 bases, with 20 bases separating them. The CDR3 here is CSVAPPRVTTNYGYTF. As DNA, the CDR3 is TGCAGCGTCGCCCCCCCCAGGGTTACAACTAACTATGGCTACACCTTC.

The V and J genes are TRBV5-1 and TRBJ1-1, with unresolved D. Per germline, CDR1 SGHRS and CDR2 YFSETQ. V was shortened by 1 base and J by 1 base, with 11 bases between the two germline ends. The CDR3 totals 15 residues. The DNA of the CDR3 is TGCGCCAGCAGCTTGTCCAGATATAAGAACACTGAAGCTTTCTTT. Amino acids: CASSLSRYKNTEAFF.

The chain carries TRBV11-3 and TRBJ2-3; TRBD2 aligns across 7 bases. The CDR3 is 16 amino acids. The germline V gene encodes CDR1 SGHNT and CDR2 YENEEA. J lost 0 bases, V lost 2 bases, and 5 bases had no gene match. The CDR3, as DNA: TGTGCCAGCAGCTTATCGGGAGGATCTAGCACAGATACGCAGTATTTT. This codes for CASSLSGGSSTDTQYF.

The rearrangement joins TRBV5-6 to TRBJ1-4, with a weak D call TRBD1 (5 bases). Germline CDR1 SGHDT, CDR2 YYEEEE. V was pared by 2 bases and J by 6 bases, with 23 bases between. The CDR3 length is 18 residues. CDR3 sequence (DNA): TGTGCCAGCAGCTTATCCACCCGGGCAGGGCATCCGGATGAAAAACTGTTTTTT. It yields the protein CASSLSTRAGHPDEKLFF.

V and J are TRBV29-1 and TRBJ1-1, with a tentative D call TRBD1 (6 bases). The CDR3 has 18 residues. Trimming left V 4 bases short and J 1 base short, with 25 bases between. The germline V gene encodes CDR1 SQVTM and CDR2 ANQGSEA. The CDR3 DNA follows: TGCAGCGTTGGTGATCAGACGCGCTTTACAGGGACGAACACTGAAGCTTTCTTT. Translating it yields CSVGDQTRFTGTNTEAFF.

The chain combines TRBV5-6 with TRBJ1-2; no clear D gene. Germline CDR1 and CDR2: SGHDT and YYEEEE. The V and J ends lost 1 base and 8 bases respectively, with 12 bases between them. The CDR3 consists of 13 residues. This chain's CDR3 is CASSLTGKEGYTF. The DNA for the CDR3 is TGTGCCAGCAGCTTGACGGGGAAGGAAGGCTACACCTTC.

The gene calls are TRBV6-5 and TRBJ2-3; maybe TRBD2 (5 bases). Trimming stripped 6 bases from V and 10 bases from J, with 17 bases between. The CDR3 extends over 13 amino acids. Germline V gene sequence: CDR1 MNHEY, CDR2 SVGAGI. CDR3 nucleotides: TGTGCCAGCAGCCGACATAGCGCGAGCGCGCAGTATTTT. This sequence encodes CASSRHSASAQYF.

This clone was detected once. The rearrangement joins TRBV30 to TRBJ2-7; the match to TRBD2 covers 7 bases. CDR3 size: 16 residues. V gave up 2 bases and J gave up 3 bases; unmatched junction bases: 13. Germline V gene sequence: CDR1 GTSNPN, CDR2 SVGIG (reference sequence). This CDR3 is CAWSMGETSLIYEQYF. CDR3 sequence (DNA): TGTGCCTGGAGTATGGGGGAGACTAGCCTCATCTACGAGCAGTACTTC.